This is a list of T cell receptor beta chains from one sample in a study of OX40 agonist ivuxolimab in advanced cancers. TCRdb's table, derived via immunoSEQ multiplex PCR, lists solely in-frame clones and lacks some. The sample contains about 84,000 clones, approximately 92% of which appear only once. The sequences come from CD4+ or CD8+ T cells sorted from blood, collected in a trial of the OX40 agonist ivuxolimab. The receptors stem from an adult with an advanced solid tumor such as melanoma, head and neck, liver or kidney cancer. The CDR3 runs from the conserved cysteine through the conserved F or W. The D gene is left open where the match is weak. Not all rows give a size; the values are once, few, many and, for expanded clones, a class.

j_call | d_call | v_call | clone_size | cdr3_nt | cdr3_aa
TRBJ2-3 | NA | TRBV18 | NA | TGTGCCAGCTCACCGGGACCGGATACGCAGTATTTT | CASSPGPDTQYF
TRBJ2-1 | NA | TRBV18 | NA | TGTGCCAGCTCACCACGGACAGACTTTAGCTCCTACAATGAGCAGTTCTTC | CASSPRTDFSSYNEQFF
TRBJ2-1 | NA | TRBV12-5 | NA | TGTGCTAGTGGTTTACTGAATGAGCAGTTCTTC | CASGLLNEQFF
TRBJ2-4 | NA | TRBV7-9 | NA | TGTGCCAGCAGCTTAGCTGGGGTCCCTGACATTCAGTACTTC | CASSLAGVPDIQYF
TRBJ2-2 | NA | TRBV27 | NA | TGTGCCAGCGCGGATAGGGTGAACACCGGGGAGCTGTTTTTT | CASADRVNTGELFF
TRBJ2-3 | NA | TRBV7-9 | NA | TGTGCCAGCAGTTGGGCACTGGGACACAGAAGCACAGATACGCAGTATTTT | CASSWALGHRSTDTQYF
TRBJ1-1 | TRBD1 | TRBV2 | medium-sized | TGTGCCAGCTTTGTGGGGTTAGGGACAGGGGGATCTGAAGCTTTCTTT | CASFVGLGTGGSEAFF
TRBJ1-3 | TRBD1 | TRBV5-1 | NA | TGCGCCAGCAGCCGCGACAGGGCGCGTGGAAACACCATATATTTT | CASSRDRARGNTIYF
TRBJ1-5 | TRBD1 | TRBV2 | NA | TGTGCCAGCAGCGGAGGGACAGGGTTCAATCAGCCCCAGCATTTT | CASSGGTGFNQPQHF
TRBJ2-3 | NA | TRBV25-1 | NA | TGTGCCAGCAGTGCCCCCCAGGGCGGGGCAGATACGCAGTATTTT | CASSAPQGGADTQYF
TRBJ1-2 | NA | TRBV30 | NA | TGTGCCTGGAGTAACGACAGGCTCTATGGCTACACCTTC | CAWSNDRLYGYTF